This TCR beta chain originates from a study of memory CD4+ T cells and cytomegalovirus serostatus. Repertoires were generated with immunoSEQ multiplex PCR, while TCRdb's copy carries only in-frame clones and drops some. The sample carries 40,000 or so clones, over 65% recorded once. The sort gate was single viable CD3+CD4+CD8-CD45RO+ cells for memory CD4+ T cells. In germline, CDR1 is SGHRS, CDR2 YFSETQ. Trimming removed 3 bases from V and 1 base from J, with 7 bases in between. This CDR3 has 13 residues. Material for sequencing was memory CD4+ T cells from blood. V gene TRBV5-1 combines with J gene TRBJ1-2; tentative D call: TRBD1 (5 bases). The TCR comes from an adult in good health and CMV-seronegative. Here the CDR3 reads CASSYGGNYGYTF. DNA for the CDR3: TGCGCCAGCAGCTATGGGGGTAACTATGGCTACACCTTC.